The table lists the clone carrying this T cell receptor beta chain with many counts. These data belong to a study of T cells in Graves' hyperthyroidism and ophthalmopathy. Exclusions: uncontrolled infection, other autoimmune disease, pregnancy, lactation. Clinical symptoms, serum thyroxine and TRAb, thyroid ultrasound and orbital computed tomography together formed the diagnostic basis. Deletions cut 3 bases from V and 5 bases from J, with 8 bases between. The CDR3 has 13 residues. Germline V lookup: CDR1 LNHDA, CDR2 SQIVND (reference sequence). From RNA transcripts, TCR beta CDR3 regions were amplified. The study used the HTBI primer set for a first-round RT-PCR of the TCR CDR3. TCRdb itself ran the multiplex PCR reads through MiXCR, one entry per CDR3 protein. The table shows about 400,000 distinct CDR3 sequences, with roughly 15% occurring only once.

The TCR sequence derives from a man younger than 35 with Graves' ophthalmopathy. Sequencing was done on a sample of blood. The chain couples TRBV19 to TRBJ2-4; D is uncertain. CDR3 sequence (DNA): TGTGCCAGTAGTATCCCTTCCGAAAACATTCAGTACTTC. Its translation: CASSIPSENIQYF.